These T cell receptor beta chains were read from a single sample in a study of shared clonotypes between healthy human individuals. Sequencing was performed with immunoSEQ multiplex PCR; in TCRdb, only in-frame clones are kept and a portion is missing. This sample has about 600,000 clones, with around 95% found just once. Material: naive CD8+ T cells sorted from blood. These receptors originate from a woman aged 25 to 39 in good health. Each CDR3 is given with its conserved first and last residue. A D gene is named only where the DNA matches it firmly. Size values are once, few and many counts, or a class for expanded clones, and some rows have none.

>-|TRBD2|TRBV4-2|TRBJ2-1
TGTGCCAGCAGCCAAGACTGGCTAGCGGGGTACAATGAGCAGTTCTTC
CASSQDWLAGYNEQFF
>-|-|TRBV15|TRBJ2-1
TGTGCCACCAGCAGAGATCCCCACCACAATGAGCAGTTCTTC
CATSRDPHHNEQFF
>-|TRBD2|TRBV7-9|TRBJ2-1
TGTGCCAGCAGGGACACTAGCGGGAGCCCCAATGAGCAGTTCTTC
CASRDTSGSPNEQFF
>-|-|TRBV21-1|TRBJ1-4
TGTGCCAGCAGCAAAGTTGGAAGGGAATTATTGGGGGAATATAATGAAAAACTGTTTTTT
CASSKVGRELLGEYNEKLFF
>-|-|TRBV5-1|TRBJ2-7
TGCGCCAGCAGCCCTGGCCGGGAGAGAACCTACGAGCAGTACTTC
CASSPGRERTYEQYF
>-|-|TRBV6-5|TRBJ1-2
TGTGCCAGCAGCCCGACACCGCTTGACTATGGCTACACCTTC
CASSPTPLDYGYTF
>-|-|TRBV4-1|TRBJ1-6
TGCGCCAGCAGCCAAGGGGTGGGAACGGGTAATTCACCCCTCCACTTT
CASSQGVGTGNSPLHF
>-|-|TRBV13|TRBJ1-1
TGTGCCAGCAGCTTCCAGGACGGCCGAGGGGAAGCTTTCTTT
CASSFQDGRGEAFF
>-|-|TRBV18|TRBJ2-7
TGTGCCAGCTCACCACCTCCAGGGGACTACGAGCAGTACTTC
CASSPPPGDYEQYF
>-|TRBD2|TRBV5-4|TRBJ2-5
TGTGCCGTCCGGGGGGGGCTGCGAGAGACCCAGTACTTC
CAVRGGLRETQYF
>-|TRBD1|TRBV28|TRBJ1-1
TGTGCCAGCAGTGGGACAGGGGGCGAAGCTTTCTTT
CASSGTGGEAFF
>-|-|TRBV28|TRBJ2-1
TGTGCCAGCAGAGGGTCCTGGTCATCTCTCAATGAGCAGTTCTTC
CASRGSWSSLNEQFF
>-|TRBD2|TRBV7-9|TRBJ2-1
TGTGCCAGCAGCTTAGCGCAGGGACTAGCAAATGAGCAGTTCTTC
CASSLAQGLANEQFF
>-|-|TRBV11-2|TRBJ2-3
TGTGCCAGCACCTTCTACTCGAGCACAGATACGCAGTATTTT
CASTFYSSTDTQYF
>-|-|TRBV7-8|TRBJ2-1
TGTGCCAGCAGCACCAGGGGTGGCGAGCAGTTCTTC
CASSTRGGEQFF
>-|-|TRBV29-1|TRBJ1-2
TGCAGCGTCTACCGGGGTTCTTTCGGCTACACCTTC
CSVYRGSFGYTF
>once|TRBD2|TRBV27|TRBJ2-5
TGTGCCAGCAGTCCGGGACTAGCGGGAGAGTCCCAGTACTTC
CASSPGLAGESQYF
>-|-|TRBV2|TRBJ2-7
TGTGCCAGCAGCACCTCCCAGGACCCACGATCTTGGGAGCAGTACTTC
CASSTSQDPRSWEQYF
>once|-|TRBV5-6|TRBJ2-7
TGTGCCAGCAGCGCGGGGGACACCGAGCAGTACTTC
CASSAGDTEQYF
>once|-|TRBV5-1|TRBJ2-7
TGCGCCAGCAGCTTGGACAGGGATGGTTCCTACGAGCAGTACTTC
CASSLDRDGSYEQYF
>-|TRBD1|TRBV5-6|TRBJ2-1
TGTGCCAGCAGCTTGTTGCCGGGACAGGGTATGTTCTTC
CASSLLPGQGMFF
>-|-|TRBV27|TRBJ2-7
TGTGCCAGCACCGGACGGACATCGTACGAGCAGTACTTC
CASTGRTSYEQYF
>-|-|TRBV10-2|TRBJ2-2
TGCGCCAGCGCCGCGATCGGGAGTATCGGCGGGGAGCTGTTTTTT
CASAAIGSIGGELFF
>once|-|TRBV4-1|TRBJ2-7
TGCGCCAGCAGCCAAGAAGGGGGAAGGGGCGAGCAGTACTTC
CASSQEGGRGEQYF
>-|-|TRBV6-5|TRBJ2-7
TGTGCCAGCAGTTATCTAGGGGCGTCCTACGAGCAGTACTTC
CASSYLGASYEQYF
>-|-|TRBV6-5|TRBJ2-6
TGTGCCAGCAGTTACGGAAGTTGGGCCAACGTCCTGACTTTC
CASSYGSWANVLTF
>few|-|TRBV27|TRBJ2-7
TGTGCCAGCGGCGGAGGGTACGAGCAGTACTTC
CASGGGYEQYF
>-|-|TRBV30|TRBJ1-4
TGTGCCTGGAGTGTTTGGGACACTGAAAAACTGTTTTTT
CAWSVWDTEKLFF
>-|-|TRBV9|TRBJ2-7
TGTGCCAGCAGCGTATGGGAGGGAGGGGGTGCCGAGCAGTACTTC
CASSVWEGGGAEQYF
>-|TRBD1|TRBV7-9|TRBJ1-4
TGTGCCAGCAGCTCCTGGACAGGGGGAGGATCTAATGAAAAACTGTTTTTT
CASSSWTGGGSNEKLFF
>-|TRBD1|TRBV5-1|TRBJ2-5
TGCGCCAGCAGCTTGCCACCGGACAGGGTTCAAGAGACCCAGTACTTC
CASSLPPDRVQETQYF
>-|TRBD2|TRBV29-1|TRBJ2-1
TGCAGCGTTGAAGTTATAGCTAGCGGGAGTAATGAGCAGTTCTTC
CSVEVIASGSNEQFF
>-|-|TRBV19|TRBJ2-2
TGTGCCATTTTAAATCGGGGGGAGCTGTTTTTT
CAILNRGELFF
>-|-|TRBV28|TRBJ1-5
TGTGCCAGCAGTCAAGGACAGCTTAATCAGCCCCAGCATTTT
CASSQGQLNQPQHF
>-|-|TRBV11-2|TRBJ2-7
TGTGCCAGCAGCCCTACCGGGAGTTACGAGCAGTACTTC
CASSPTGSYEQYF
>-|TRBD1|TRBV5-1|TRBJ2-3
TGCGCCAGCAGCTACTTTAACCCGCCCAAGGGACAGAAAAGCACAGATACGCAGTATTTT
CASSYFNPPKGQKSTDTQYF
>-|-|TRBV5-6|TRBJ2-1
TGTGCCAGCACCGATTATCGGGAGAGTAACTACAATGAGCAGTTCTTC
CASTDYRESNYNEQFF
>-|-|TRBV7-9|TRBJ2-2
TGTGCCAGCAGCTCACCGAGGAACACCGGGGAGCTGTTTTTT
CASSSPRNTGELFF
>-|-|TRBV5-1|TRBJ2-1
TGCGCCAGCAGCCCTGACCGGTACTCTTACAATGAGCAGTTCTTC
CASSPDRYSYNEQFF
>-|-|TRBV9|TRBJ1-1
TGTGCCAGCAGCGAGATTAGCGAGGCTGTCGCTGAAGCTTTCTTT
CASSEISEAVAEAFF
>-|-|TRBV28|TRBJ2-7
TGTGCCAGCAGTTTCAGTTCCCTGGGAGGCCTAAGCTCCTACGAGCAGTACTTC
CASSFSSLGGLSSYEQYF